The T cell receptor (beta chain) under discussion was sequenced for a study of cytomegalovirus exposure and HLA in healthy donors. At the level of the study: The approximately 120 validation repertoires were reported in a later analysis to have been generated on the same platform as the roughly 670 first-cohort repertoires. Study outcomes and limitations: The study designated 150 or so TCR beta chains cytomegalovirus-associated. The classifier reportedly diagnosed cytomegalovirus status with high specificity and sensitivity.

The donors were in the roughly 120-subject validation cohort, distinct from the roughly 700-subject first cohort. Germline-derived CDR1 and CDR2 are LNHDA and SQIVND (reference sequence). CDR3 length: 14 residues. After removal of 8 bases from V and 4 bases from J, the junction contained 6 bases not matched to a gene. With respect to this clone: Its target is not known.

Measured with immunoSEQ multiplex PCR; TCRdb has only the in-frame clones, and not every one. The sample carries 90,000 to 150,000 clones, roughly 90% recorded once. The origin of this receptor is a woman younger than 35 in good health and CMV-seropositive. Sequencing was performed on PBMCs. The chain carries TRBV19 and TRBJ1-5; TRBD1 matches at 9 bases. CDR3 in amino acids: CASRDRARNQPQHF. The CDR3 DNA reads as TGTGCCAGTCGGGACAGGGCTAGGAATCAGCCCCAGCATTTT. Variable domain in full (rest from reference TRBV19 and TRBJ1-5): DGGITQSPKYLFRKEGQNVTLSCEQNLNHDAMYWYRQDPGQGLRLIYYSQIVNDFQKGDIAEGYSVSREKKESFPLTVTSAQKNPTAFYLCASRDRARNQPQHFGDGTRLSIL.